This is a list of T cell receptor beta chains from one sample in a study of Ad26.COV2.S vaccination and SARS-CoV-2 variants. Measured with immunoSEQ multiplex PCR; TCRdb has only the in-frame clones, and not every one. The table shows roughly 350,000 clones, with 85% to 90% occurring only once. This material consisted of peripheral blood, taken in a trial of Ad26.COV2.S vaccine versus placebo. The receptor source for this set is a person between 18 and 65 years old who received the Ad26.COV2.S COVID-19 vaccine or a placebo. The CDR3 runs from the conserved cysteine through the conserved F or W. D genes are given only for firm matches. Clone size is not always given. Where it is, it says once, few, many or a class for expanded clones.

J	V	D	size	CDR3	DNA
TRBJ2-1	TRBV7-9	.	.	CASGDNEQFF	TGTGCCAGCGGGGACAATGAGCAGTTCTTC
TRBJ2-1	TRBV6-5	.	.	CASSPRDSLGDEQFF	TGTGCCAGCAGTCCCCGAGACAGCCTAGGGGATGAGCAGTTCTTC
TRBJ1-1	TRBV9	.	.	CASSGNPDTEAFF	TGTGCCAGCAGCGGGAACCCCGATACTGAAGCTTTCTTT
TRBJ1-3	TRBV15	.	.	CATSRRGGFSGNTIYF	TGTGCCACCAGCCGCCGGGGGGGATTCTCTGGAAACACCATATATTTT
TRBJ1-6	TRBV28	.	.	CASSLPRQTPLHF	TGTGCCAGCAGCCTCCCGCGACAGACACCCCTCCACTTT
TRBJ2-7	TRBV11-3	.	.	CASSLESGLNYEQYF	TGTGCCAGCAGCTTAGAATCAGGACTAAACTACGAGCAGTACTTC
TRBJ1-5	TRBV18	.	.	CASSRGGDQPQHF	TGTGCCAGCTCCCGGGGGGGCGATCAGCCCCAGCATTTT
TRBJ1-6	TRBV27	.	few	CASKGSSYNSPLHF	TGTGCCAGTAAAGGGAGCTCCTATAATTCACCCCTCCACTTT
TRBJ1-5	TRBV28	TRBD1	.	CASSLGGTATNQPQHF	TGTGCCAGCAGTTTAGGGGGGACAGCTACCAATCAGCCCCAGCATTTT
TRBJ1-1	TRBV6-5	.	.	CASRRLGLTNTEAFF	TGTGCCAGCAGGAGACTAGGACTGACGAACACTGAAGCTTTCTTT
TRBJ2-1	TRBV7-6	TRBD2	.	CASSSTGTSGVDRSYNEQFF	TGTGCCAGCAGCTCGACCGGGACTAGCGGGGTGGACCGCTCCTACAATGAGCAGTTCTTC
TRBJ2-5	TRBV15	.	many	CATSRGRDKTQYF	TGTGCCACCAGCAGAGGAAGGGACAAGACCCAGTACTTC
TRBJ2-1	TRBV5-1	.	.	CASSLVGGANNEQFF	TGCGCCAGCAGCTTGGTCGGAGGGGCGAACAATGAGCAGTTCTTC
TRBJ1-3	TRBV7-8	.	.	CASSLTWTYSGNTIYF	TGTGCCAGCAGCTTAACTTGGACGTACTCTGGAAACACCATATATTTT
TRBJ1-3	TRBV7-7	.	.	CASSLESSGNTIYF	TGTGCTAGCAGCTTAGAGTCCTCTGGAAACACCATATATTTT
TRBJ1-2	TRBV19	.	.	CASHPPGTFHGYTF	TGTGCCAGTCACCCTCCGGGGACCTTCCATGGCTACACCTTC
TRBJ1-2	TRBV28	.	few	CASNSNYGYTF	TGTGCCAGCAATAGTAACTATGGCTACACCTTC
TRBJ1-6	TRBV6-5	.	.	CASSLTFTEPPLHF	TGTGCCAGCAGTTTAACCTTCACAGAGCCGCCCCTCCACTTT
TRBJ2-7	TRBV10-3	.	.	CAISDTAYEQYF	TGTGCCATCAGTGACACAGCCTACGAGCAGTACTTC
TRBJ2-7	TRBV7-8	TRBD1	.	CASSPNPRQGPYEQYF	TGTGCCAGCAGCCCTAACCCTCGACAGGGTCCCTACGAGCAGTACTTC
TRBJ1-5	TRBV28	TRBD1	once	CASSLSQGDQPQHF	TGTGCCAGCAGTTTATCTCAGGGGGATCAGCCCCAGCATTTT
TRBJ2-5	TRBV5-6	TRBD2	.	CASSSLGTSGRVGETQYF	TGTGCCAGCAGCTCGCTAGGGACTAGCGGGAGAGTGGGGGAGACCCAGTACTTC
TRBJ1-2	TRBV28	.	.	CASSSVSASNYGYTF	TGTGCCAGCAGTTCGGTGTCAGCTTCTAACTATGGCTACACCTTC
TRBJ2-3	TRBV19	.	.	CASSEPDPSTDTQYF	TGTGCCAGTAGTGAGCCGGACCCGAGCACAGATACGCAGTATTTT
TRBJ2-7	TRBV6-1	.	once	CASSEAPLIESSYEQYF	TGTGCCAGCAGTGAAGCCCCCCTTATAGAGAGCTCCTACGAGCAGTACTTC
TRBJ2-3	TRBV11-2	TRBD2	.	CASSLTSPDTQYF	TGTGCCAGCAGCTTGACTAGCCCAGATACGCAGTATTTT
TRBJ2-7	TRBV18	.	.	CASSPGISYEQYF	TGTGCCAGCTCACCGGGCATATCCTACGAGCAGTACTTC
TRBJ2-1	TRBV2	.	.	CASSLNNEQFF	TGTGCCAGTTCCCTAAACAATGAGCAGTTCTTC
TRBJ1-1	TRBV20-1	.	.	CSASRAGADTEAFF	TGCAGTGCTAGTAGGGCGGGGGCTGACACTGAAGCTTTCTTT
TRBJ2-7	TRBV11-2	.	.	CASSLDGSSGNYEQYF	TGTGCCAGCAGCTTAGATGGGAGTAGCGGTAACTACGAGCAGTACTTC
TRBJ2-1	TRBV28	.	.	CASSFIGTGTDYNEQFF	TGTGCCAGCAGTTTTATCGGGACCGGCACCGACTACAATGAGCAGTTCTTC
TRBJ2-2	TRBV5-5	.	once	CASTTLPGSSGTGELFF	TGTGCCAGCACCACCCTTCCGGGATCGTCGGGTACCGGGGAGCTGTTTTTT
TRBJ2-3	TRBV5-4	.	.	CASSLALGQQQGDTQYF	TGTGCCAGCAGCTTGGCTCTTGGACAGCAACAGGGAGATACGCAGTATTTT
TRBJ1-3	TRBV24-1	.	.	CATSEPGPNSGNTIYF	TGTGCCACCAGTGAACCGGGACCCAACTCTGGAAACACCATATATTTT
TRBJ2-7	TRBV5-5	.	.	CASSLATGTYEQYF	TGTGCCAGCAGCTTAGCGACGGGAACCTACGAGCAGTACTTC
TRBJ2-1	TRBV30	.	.	CAWSVWGPEQFF	TGTGCCTGGAGTGTTTGGGGGCCTGAGCAGTTCTTC
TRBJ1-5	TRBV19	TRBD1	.	CASSLPDRGDHQPQHF	TGTGCCAGTAGTCTCCCCGACAGGGGCGACCATCAGCCCCAGCATTTT
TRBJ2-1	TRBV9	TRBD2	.	CASSATSGGASSFNEQFF	TGTGCCAGCTCCGCTACTAGCGGGGGGGCCTCTTCCTTCAATGAGCAGTTCTTC
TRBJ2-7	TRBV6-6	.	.	CASSPEGGWEQYF	TGTGCCAGCAGCCCCGAGGGGGGGTGGGAGCAGTACTTC
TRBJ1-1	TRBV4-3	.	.	CASSQGRNTEAFF	TGCGCCAGCAGCCAAGGACGGAACACTGAAGCTTTCTTT
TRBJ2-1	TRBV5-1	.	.	CASSSEGEQFF	TGCGCCAGCAGCTCCGAGGGGGAGCAGTTCTTC
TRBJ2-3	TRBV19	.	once	CASSIASSTDTQYF	TGTGCCAGTAGTATTGCGAGTAGCACAGATACGCAGTATTTT
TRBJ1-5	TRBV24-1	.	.	CATPRTHSNQPQHF	TGTGCCACCCCTAGGACCCACAGCAATCAGCCCCAGCATTTT
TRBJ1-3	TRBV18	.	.	CASSPLESSGNTIYF	TGTGCCAGCTCACCCTTAGAGAGCTCTGGAAACACCATATATTTT
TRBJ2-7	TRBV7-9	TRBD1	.	CASSSGRTGSHEQYF	TGTGCCAGCAGCTCAGGGAGGACAGGGTCCCACGAGCAGTACTTC
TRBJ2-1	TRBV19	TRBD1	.	CATRWTGTSYNEQFF	TGTGCCACTCGGTGGACAGGGACTTCCTACAATGAGCAGTTCTTC